Shown below are 17 T cell receptor beta chains from a single sample sequenced in a study of OX40 agonist ivuxolimab in advanced cancers. Method: immunoSEQ multiplex PCR; TCRdb's copy keeps in-frame clones and lacks some. The table includes 60,000 or so clones, 84% detected once. Here the sequenced sample was CD4+ or CD8+ T cells sorted from blood, taken in a trial of the OX40 agonist ivuxolimab. The source of these receptors is an adult with an advanced solid tumor such as melanoma, head and neck, liver or kidney cancer.

J is TRBJ2-2 and V is TRBV18, with 10 nucleotides matching TRBD1. CDR3 length: 15 residues. Unmatched junction bases numbered 1, after V lost 3 bases and J lost 3 bases. Germline CDR1 reads KGHSH; CDR2 reads LQKENI. The CDR3 region is CASSPGTGDTGELFF. In DNA form, the CDR3 reads TGTGCCAGCTCACCTGGGACAGGGGACACCGGGGAGCTGTTTTTT.

This rearrangement joins TRBV7-2 to TRBJ1-2, with 9 bases fitting TRBD1. V shed 5 bases, J shed 8 bases, and the junction held 3 bases outside the gene matches. The V gene's germline CDR1 is SGHTA and CDR2 FQGNSA. CDR3 length: 12 residues. Here the CDR3 reads CASSPGTGGYTF. The CDR3 DNA reads as TGTGCCAGCAGCCCCGGGACAGGGGGCTACACCTTC.

The gene calls are TRBV19 and TRBJ2-7; TRBD1 is a possible D gene (5 bases). The CDR3 sequence is 14 residues long. Germline V gene data show CDR1 as LNHDA and CDR2 as SQIVND (reference sequence). The V and J ends lost 3 bases and 0 bases respectively, with 9 bases between them. The CDR3 is CASSMPDSSYEQYF. The DNA of the CDR3 is TGTGCCAGTAGTATGCCAGACAGCTCCTACGAGCAGTACTTC. Variable domain in full (rest from reference TRBV19 and TRBJ2-7): DGGITQSPKYLFRKEGQNVTLSCEQNLNHDAMYWYRQDPGQGLRLIYYSQIVNDFQKGDIAEGYSVSREKKESFPLTVTSAQKNPTAFYLCASSMPDSSYEQYFGPGTRLTVT.

V and J are TRBV5-6 and TRBJ2-6, with no clear D. CDR1 and CDR2 from the germline V gene are SGHDT and YYEEEE. The CDR3 consists of 15 residues. Trimming cost V 3 bases and J 4 bases, with 11 bases left between them. The CDR3 coding sequence is TGTGCCAGCAGCTCCCTATTCTTCGGGGCCAACGTCCTGACTTTC. It specifies CASSSLFFGANVLTF.

J is TRBJ1-1 and V is TRBV5-4, with a weak D call TRBD1 (6 bases). V was clipped by 3 bases and J by 0 bases, with 12 bases between them. Looked up from germline, CDR1 is SGHNT and CDR2 is YYREEE (reference sequence). The CDR3 loop spans 15 amino acids. CDR3 coding DNA: TGTGCCAGCAGCTATTTGCAGGGGCTGAACACTGAAGCTTTCTTT. This codes for CASSYLQGLNTEAFF.

J is TRBJ2-3 and V is TRBV27; a possible D gene is TRBD2 (5 bases). V dropped 5 bases and J dropped 1 base, with 13 bases sitting between them. The germline V gene encodes CDR1 MNHEY and CDR2 SMNVEV (reference sequence). The CDR3 runs to 15 residues. The CDR3 nucleotides are TGTGCCAGCAGTCCCGCTAGCTGGGGCACAGATACGCAGTATTTT. Its protein is CASSPASWGTDTQYF.

This rearrangement joins TRBV12-5 to TRBJ2-7; a possible D gene is TRBD2 (5 bases). Trimming removed 0 bases at V and 6 bases at J, with 9 bases between. In germline, CDR1 is LGHNT, CDR2 FRNRAP. The CDR3 is made up of 13 amino acids. The CDR3 sequence: CASGLVSGGEQYF. The CDR3 DNA follows: TGTGCTAGTGGTTTGGTAAGTGGAGGCGAGCAGTACTTC.

The chain employs TRBV5-4 and TRBJ2-3; D gene unclear. V lost 1 base, J lost 5 bases, and 5 bases lay in between. The CDR3 totals 12 residues. The germline gives CDR1 SGHNT, CDR2 YYREEE (reference sequence). DNA of the CDR3: TGTGCCAGCAGCTTGCGAGGAGATACGCAGTATTTT. Protein: CASSLRGDTQYF.

The chain has TRBV6-5 and TRBJ2-7; D not resolved. Trimming cost V 10 bases and J 2 bases, with 9 bases left between them. This CDR3 region has 11 residues. Germline values: CDR1 MNHEY, CDR2 SVGAGI. CDR3: CATRFAYEQYF. The DNA of the CDR3 is TGTGCCACGCGGTTTGCCTACGAGCAGTACTTC.

The chain uses TRBV9 and TRBJ2-1; 7 nucleotides agree with TRBD1. V lost 4 bases to trimming and J lost 0 bases; unmatched junction nucleotides: 10. This CDR3 is 17 amino acids long. CDR1 is SGDLS and CDR2 is YYNGEE in the germline V gene. CDR3 sequence: CASSPWDSVSSYNEQFF. The CDR3 DNA reads TGTGCCAGCAGCCCGTGGGACAGCGTCAGCTCCTACAATGAGCAGTTCTTC.

The genes are TRBV5-4 and TRBJ1-4, with 10 bases matching TRBD1. The CDR3 totals 15 residues. With V trimmed by 4 bases and J by 9 bases, 9 bases remained unmatched. Germline lookup yields CDR1 SGHNT and CDR2 YYREEE (reference sequence). CDR3 sequence: CASSQPGQGSQKLFF. The CDR3 bases are TGTGCCAGCAGCCAACCGGGACAGGGGTCTCAAAAACTGTTTTTT.

V usage is TRBV7-6 and J usage is TRBJ1-2; 7 bases map to TRBD1. The germline V gene has CDR1 SGHVS and CDR2 FNYEAQ. The CDR3 length is 14 residues. Trimming at V came to 2 bases and at J to 7 bases, leaving 7 bases not matched to a gene. CDR3 amino acids: CASSLRQGTRGYTF. Here the CDR3 DNA reads TGTGCCAGCAGCTTACGACAGGGCACTCGTGGCTACACCTTC.

This chain joins TRBV7-9 and TRBJ2-7; 12 bases match TRBD2. The CDR3 runs to 15 residues. Germline V gene lookup returns CDR1 SEHNR and CDR2 FQNEAQ (reference sequence). Losses at the gene ends were 5 bases for V and 2 bases for J; bases not matched to a gene: 4. This chain's CDR3 is CASSRTSGETYEQYF. The CDR3 DNA sequence: TGTGCCAGCAGCCGGACTAGCGGGGAAACCTACGAGCAGTACTTC. The variable domain in full, with the rest retrieved from reference TRBV7-9 and TRBJ2-7, is DTGVSQNPRHKITKRGQNVTFRCDPISEHNRLYWYRQTLGQGPEFLTYFQNEAQLEKSRLLSDRFSAERPKGSFSTLEIQRTEQGDSAMYLCASSRTSGETYEQYFGPGTRLTVT.

V gene TRBV30 combines with J gene TRBJ1-2; the D is unclear. The V end lost 1 base, the J end lost 5 bases, and 5 bases lay between the germline ends. The CDR3 is 11 residues long. Germline V gene sequence: CDR1 GTSNPN, CDR2 SVGIG (reference sequence). CDR3 region: CAWSEPYGYTF. The CDR3, as DNA: TGTGCCTGGAGTGAGCCTTATGGCTACACCTTC.

This rearrangement joins TRBV7-2 to TRBJ2-7; 10 bases match TRBD2. The CDR3 extends over 14 amino acids. Germline V gene lookup returns CDR1 SGHTA and CDR2 FQGNSA. Germline trimming cut 3 bases from V and 7 bases from J; bases unmatched to any gene: 6. The CDR3, as DNA: TGTGCCAGCAGCTTCCTAGCGGGAGTGCGGGAGCAGTACTTC. Translation gives CASSFLAGVREQYF. Full variable domain (outside the CDR3, taken from reference TRBV7-2 and TRBJ2-7): GAGVSQSPSNKVTEKGKDVELRCDPISGHTALYWYRQSLGQGLEFLIYFQGNSAPDKSGLPSDRFSAERTGGSVSTLTIQRTQQEDSAVYLCASSFLAGVREQYFGPGTRLTVT.

The chain has TRBV29-1 and TRBJ1-1; D unclear. CDR3 length equals 12 residues. Germline CDR1 SQVTM, CDR2 ANQGSEA. Trimming stripped 3 bases from V and 4 bases from J, with 9 bases between. The CDR3 DNA reads TGCAGCGTTGAGCGGGGAGGCACTGAAGCTTTCTTT. Residues: CSVERGGTEAFF. The full variable domain, completed using reference TRBV29-1 and TRBJ1-1, is SAVISQKPSRDICQRGTSLTIQCQVDSQVTMMFWYRQQPGQSLTLIATANQGSEATYESGFVIDKFPISRPNLTFSTLTVSNMSPEDSSIYLCSVERGGTEAFFGQGTRLTVV.

The V gene is TRBV9, the J gene TRBJ2-3; D gene unclear. This CDR3 region has 14 residues. Germline CDR1 and CDR2: SGDLS and YYNGEE. The V end was cut by 3 bases, the J end by 2 bases, with 10 bases between. The CDR3 loop is CASSALLPTDTQYF. CDR3 nucleotide sequence: TGTGCCAGCAGCGCCCTCCTCCCCACAGATACGCAGTATTTT.